This note documents a single TCR beta chain sequence. The antigen is undetermined. The CDR3 extends over 14 amino acids. J was trimmed by 5 bases and V by 7 bases; bases with no gene match: 11. Germline CDR1 is MNHNS and CDR2 is SASEGT. The data are from a study of cytomegalovirus exposure and HLA in healthy donors. A multiplex PCR was run with 60 Vbeta primers and 13 Jbeta primers. TCRdb's copy holds only in-frame clones and misses some; the assay was immunoSEQ multiplex PCR. Found here are 100,000 to 150,000 clones, roughly 66% of them singletons; the top ten hold approximately 4.3%. Study outcomes and limitations: For most subjects, TCR beta sequences were reported to predict HLA-A and HLA-B alleles with accuracy. One variant, a missense change in DCLRE1C, was linked in a later analysis to TCR beta V- and J-gene trimming. More than 150 TCR beta chains were listed as cytomegalovirus-associated.

Sequenced sample: PBMCs. The rearrangement uses TRBV6-1 and TRBJ2-7, with 7 bases fitting TRBD2. This clonotype was obtained from a man between 60 and 75 years old in good health and CMV-seropositive. The CDR3 DNA is TGTGCCAGCAACCCCTACGGGAGGAACGACGAGCAGTACTTC. This codes for CASNPYGRNDEQYF.